These 8 T cell receptor beta chains were all obtained from the same sample, sequenced in a study of blood T cell repertoires in COVID-19. This table comes from immunoSEQ multiplex PCR, and its TCRdb copy is limited to in-frame clones, with some not included. In the table there are about 150,000 clones, over 80% of which are singletons. The sample comprised peripheral blood. The source of these receptors is a man older than 75 with acute or convalescent COVID-19.

This chain joins TRBV7-2 and TRBJ2-7; 9 bases are shared with TRBD1. Germline CDR1 reads SGHTA; CDR2 reads FQGNSA. V shed 0 bases and J 4 bases; nucleotides not matched to a gene: 10. The CDR3 sequence is 17 residues long. CDR3 DNA sequence: TGTGCCAGCAGCTTAGCGTCCCCCGGGACAGGGAGATACGAGCAGTACTTC. Translation: CASSLASPGTGRYEQYF. Filled out from reference TRBV7-2 and TRBJ2-7, the complete variable domain reads GAGVSQSPSNKVTEKGKDVELRCDPISGHTALYWYRQSLGQGLEFLIYFQGNSAPDKSGLPSDRFSAERTGGSVSTLTIQRTQQEDSAVYLCASSLASPGTGRYEQYFGPGTRLTVT.

The rearrangement links TRBV20-1 to TRBJ1-1, with 9 bases fitting TRBD1. Per germline, CDR1 DFQATT and CDR2 SNEGSKA (reference sequence). With V trimmed by 3 bases and J by 5 bases, 10 bases remained unmatched. CDR3 length equals 15 residues. In nucleotides, the CDR3 is TGCAGTGCTAGTCCACCGGGACAGGGATTTACTGAAGCTTTCTTT. Translating gives CSASPPGQGFTEAFF.

The chain recombines TRBV19 with TRBJ2-7; TRBD1 matches at 9 bases. V lost 5 bases, J lost 4 bases, and 6 bases stayed unmatched. Germline CDR1 and CDR2: LNHDA and SQIVND (reference sequence). The CDR3 is 14 amino acids. CDR3 in DNA: TGTGCCAGTAGTGCGGGACAGGGAATATACGAGCAGTACTTC. It is translated as CASSAGQGIYEQYF.

This clone was observed a single time. The chain couples TRBV7-2 to TRBJ1-2; 9 bases line up with TRBD1. The germline gives CDR1 SGHTA, CDR2 FQGNSA. V lost 6 bases to trimming and J lost 7 bases; unmatched junction nucleotides: 9. The CDR3 extends over 14 amino acids. CDR3 bases: TGTGCCAGCAGTCGGGGACAGGGAGAAGGTGGCTACACCTTC. Its translation is CASSRGQGEGGYTF.

The chain couples TRBV6-5 to TRBJ2-2, with TRBD2 matching over 8 bases. Germline loops: CDR1 MNHEY, CDR2 SVGAGI. J was trimmed by 0 bases and V by 6 bases; bases with no gene match: 3. The CDR3 loop spans 15 amino acids. The CDR3 DNA is TGTGCCAGCAGAAGCGGGGGAACGAACACCGGGGAGCTGTTTTTT. Translating gives CASRSGGTNTGELFF.

The chain is built from TRBV18 and TRBJ2-1; 9 nucleotides match TRBD1. After removal of 3 bases from V and 4 bases from J, the junction contained 4 bases not matched to a gene. Germline CDR1 KGHSH, CDR2 LQKENI. This CDR3 is 15 amino acids long. In DNA, the CDR3 is TGTGCCAGCTCACCCTGGGGACAGGGATACAATGAGCAGTTCTTC. Protein sequence: CASSPWGQGYNEQFF.

Details on this clone: The sample contains more than one DNA sequence encoding this CDR3. The chain is built from TRBV5-1 and TRBJ2-7, with 7 bases fitting TRBD1. The CDR3 is 14 amino acids. V gave up 3 bases and J gave up 4 bases; unmatched junction bases: 7. CDR1 is SGHRS and CDR2 is YFSETQ in the germline V gene. This chain's CDR3 is CASSSGTVSYEQYF. The CDR3 DNA reads TGCGCCAGCAGCTCCGGGACAGTATCGTACGAGCAGTACTTC.

J is TRBJ2-7 and V is TRBV5-1, with 8 positions matching TRBD1. Germline V gene sequence: CDR1 SGHRS, CDR2 YFSETQ. The V gene end was trimmed by 3 bases and the J gene end by 2 bases; junction bases not matched to a gene: 7. The CDR3 is made up of 15 amino acids. The CDR3 nucleotides read TGCGCCAGCAGCTGGGGGACAGGCCCTACCTACGAGCAGTACTTC. It codes for CASSWGTGPTYEQYF. Complete variable domain (other parts from reference TRBV5-1 and TRBJ2-7): KAGVTQTPRYLIKTRGQQVTLSCSPISGHRSVSWYQQTPGQGLQFLFEYFSETQRNKGNFPGRFSGRQFSNSRSEMNVSTLELGDSALYLCASSWGTGPTYEQYFGPGTRLTVT.